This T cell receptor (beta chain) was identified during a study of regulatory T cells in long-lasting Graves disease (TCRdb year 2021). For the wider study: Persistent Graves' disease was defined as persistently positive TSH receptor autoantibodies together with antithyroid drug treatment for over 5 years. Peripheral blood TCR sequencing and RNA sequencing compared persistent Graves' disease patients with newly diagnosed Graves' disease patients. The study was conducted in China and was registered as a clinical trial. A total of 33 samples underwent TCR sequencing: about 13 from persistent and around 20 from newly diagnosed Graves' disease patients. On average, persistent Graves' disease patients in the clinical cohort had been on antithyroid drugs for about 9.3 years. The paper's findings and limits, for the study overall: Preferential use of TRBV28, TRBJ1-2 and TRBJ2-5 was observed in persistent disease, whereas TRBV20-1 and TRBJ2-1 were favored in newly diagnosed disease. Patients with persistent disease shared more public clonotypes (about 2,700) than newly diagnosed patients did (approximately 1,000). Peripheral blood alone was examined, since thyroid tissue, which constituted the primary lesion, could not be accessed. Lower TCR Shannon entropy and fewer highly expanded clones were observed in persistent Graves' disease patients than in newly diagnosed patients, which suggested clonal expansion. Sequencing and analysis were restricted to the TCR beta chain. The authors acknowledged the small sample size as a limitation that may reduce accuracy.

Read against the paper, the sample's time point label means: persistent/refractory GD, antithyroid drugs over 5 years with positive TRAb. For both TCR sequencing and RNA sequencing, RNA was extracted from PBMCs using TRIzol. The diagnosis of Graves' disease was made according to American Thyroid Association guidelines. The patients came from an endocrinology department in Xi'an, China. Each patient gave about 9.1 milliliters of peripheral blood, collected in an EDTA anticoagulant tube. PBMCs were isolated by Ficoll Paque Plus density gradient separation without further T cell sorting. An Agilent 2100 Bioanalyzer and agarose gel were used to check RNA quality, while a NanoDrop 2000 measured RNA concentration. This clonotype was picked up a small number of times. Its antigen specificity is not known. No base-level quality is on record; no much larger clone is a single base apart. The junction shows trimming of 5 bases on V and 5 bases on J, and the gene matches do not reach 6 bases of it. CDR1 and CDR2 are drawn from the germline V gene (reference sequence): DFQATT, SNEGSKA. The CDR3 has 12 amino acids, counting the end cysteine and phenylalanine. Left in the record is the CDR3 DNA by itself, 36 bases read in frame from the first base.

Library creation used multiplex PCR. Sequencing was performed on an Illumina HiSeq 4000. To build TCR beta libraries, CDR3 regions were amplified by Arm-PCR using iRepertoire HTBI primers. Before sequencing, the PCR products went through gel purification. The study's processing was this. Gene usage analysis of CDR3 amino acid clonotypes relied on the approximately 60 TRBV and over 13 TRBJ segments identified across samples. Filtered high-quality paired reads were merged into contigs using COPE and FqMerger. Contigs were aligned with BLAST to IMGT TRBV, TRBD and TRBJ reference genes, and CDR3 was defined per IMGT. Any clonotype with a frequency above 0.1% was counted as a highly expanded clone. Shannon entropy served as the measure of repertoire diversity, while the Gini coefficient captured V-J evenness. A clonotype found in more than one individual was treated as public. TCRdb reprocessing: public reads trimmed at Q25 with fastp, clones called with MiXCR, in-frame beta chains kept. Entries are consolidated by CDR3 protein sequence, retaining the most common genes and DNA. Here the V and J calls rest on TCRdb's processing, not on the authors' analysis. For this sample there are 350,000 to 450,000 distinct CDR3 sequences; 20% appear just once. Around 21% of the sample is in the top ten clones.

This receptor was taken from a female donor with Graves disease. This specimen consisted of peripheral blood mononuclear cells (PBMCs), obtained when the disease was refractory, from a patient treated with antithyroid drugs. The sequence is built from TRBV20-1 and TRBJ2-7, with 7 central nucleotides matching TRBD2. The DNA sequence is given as TGCAGTGCTTCCCGACTAGCTGACGAGCAGTACTTC. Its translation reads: CSASRLADEQYF.